These T cell receptor beta chains were read from a single sample in a study of blood T cell repertoires in COVID-19. TCRdb keeps only in-frame clones here, not all; method: immunoSEQ multiplex PCR. This table has roughly 230,000 clones, 89% appearing once. Sequenced input: peripheral blood. These receptors came from a woman aged 35 to 49 who had recovered from COVID-19. Each CDR3 is given with its conserved first and last residue.

TRBJ1-2 TRBV28 12 CASSLAGGGYTF
TRBJ2-3 TRBV29-1 15 CSVEDRRVKVDTQYF
TRBJ2-1 TRBV14 14 CASSQTGSYNEQFF
TRBJ1-1 TRBV18 17 CASSPEIPDNWNTEAFF
TRBJ2-7 TRBV5-4 14 CASSPTSGGYEQYF
TRBJ2-2 TRBV6-2/TRBV6-3 17 CASSWDRDRARTGELFF
TRBJ1-4 TRBV28 14 CATNPGSTNEKLFF
TRBJ1-4 TRBV5-6 15 CASSLRQDRNEKLFF
TRBJ1-2 TRBV25-1 15 CASSGRDRGLGGYTF
TRBJ2-1 TRBV4-2 16 CASSQLAGPAANEQFF
TRBJ2-2 TRBV9 17 CASSNGLAGEGGGELFF
TRBJ1-1 TRBV12-5 14 CASGRGQVNTEAFF
TRBJ1-1 TRBV6-5 13 CASSRTGGSEAFF
TRBJ1-4 TRBV6-1 15 CASSEEKGANEKLFF
TRBJ2-2 TRBV7-9 17 CASKSVQGLASIGELFF
TRBJ2-1 TRBV5-5 16 CASSLSGIRGYNEQFF
TRBJ2-1 TRBV18 15 CASSLTGTTHNEQFF
TRBJ2-1 TRBV7-9 12 CASSFRGNEQFF
TRBJ2-5 TRBV6-5 13 CASSTRQQETQYF
TRBJ1-5 TRBV5-6 14 CASSLTGGDQPQHF
TRBJ1-1 TRBV5-4 15 CASSSKGQPNTEAFF
TRBJ1-1 TRBV7-6 13 CASSSRGDTEAFF
TRBJ1-1 TRBV10-2 13 CASKDIKAAEAFF
TRBJ1-6 TRBV6-6 12 CASSHLGSPLHF
TRBJ1-6 TRBV7-9 15 CASSPTGRNNSPLHF
TRBJ1-1 TRBV7-9 14 CASSSAVGTGKAFF
TRBJ2-7 TRBV5-6 13 CASSLGGISEQYF
TRBJ2-5 TRBV14 18 CASTLPPWREGLGETQYF
TRBJ1-4 TRBV11-3 11 CASSRGEKLFF